The 26 T cell receptor beta chains in this list originate from one sample, sequenced in a study of control samples from healthy donors and cancer patients. Clones were read by immunoSEQ multiplex PCR, and TCRdb kept only the in-frame ones, dropping some. This table has under 150,000 clones, approximately 94% appearing once. Sequenced material: PBMCs. These TCRs come from a man between 45 and 60 years old with head and neck cancer.

The chain recombines TRBV6-5 with TRBJ1-2; D gene ambiguous. The CDR3 totals 15 residues. V shed 2 bases and J shed 0 bases, with 10 bases lying between them. CDR1 and CDR2 from the germline V gene are MNHEY and SVGAGI. In DNA form, the CDR3 reads TGTGCCAGCAGTTACCTCGTGGGGACTAACTATGGCTACACCTTC. Protein sequence: CASSYLVGTNYGYTF.

This clone was found once. The chain is built from TRBV24-1 and TRBJ2-3; D could derive from TRBD1 or TRBD2 (5 bases each). The CDR3 is 11 amino acids. Germline V CDR1 and CDR2: KGHDR, SFDVKD. Deletions cut 9 bases from V and 5 bases from J, with 8 bases between. This CDR3 is CATGAGDTQYF. CDR3 DNA sequence: TGTGCCACCGGGGCGGGAGATACGCAGTATTTT.

The chain uses TRBV28 and TRBJ1-2; D might be TRBD1 (6 bases). Germline V lookup: CDR1 MDHEN, CDR2 SYDVKM. The CDR3 contains 14 residues. V gave up 6 bases and J gave up 1 base, with 12 bases separating them. This CDR3 reads CASREGGINYGYTF. The CDR3 bases are TGTGCCAGCAGAGAGGGGGGGATTAACTATGGCTACACCTTC.

The chain combines TRBV3-1 (or the pseudogene TRBV3-2) with TRBJ1-4; D is possibly TRBD1 (6 bases). With 4 bases removed from V and 6 bases from J, the gap between germline ends came to 18 bases. Germline V gene data show CDR1 as LGHDT and CDR2 as YNNKEL (reference sequence). The length of the CDR3 is 16 residues. Here the CDR3 reads CASSRARAGAHEKLFF. As DNA, the CDR3 is TGTGCCAGCAGCCGCGCAAGGGCGGGGGCTCATGAAAAACTGTTTTTT.

The chain combines TRBV5-8 with TRBJ1-1, with D perhaps TRBD1 (6 bases). Germline V CDR1 and CDR2: SGHTS, YDEGEE. The CDR3 has 17 residues. V lost 4 bases to trimming and J lost 3 bases, with 22 bases between them. The chain's CDR3 is CASSPYRVGGSDTEAFF. The CDR3 nucleotides read TGTGCCAGCAGCCCCTACAGGGTGGGGGGCTCGGACACTGAAGCTTTCTTT.

The chain employs TRBV7-9 and TRBJ2-3; D not resolved. The V gene lost 1 base and the J gene lost 9 bases, with 11 bases spanning the gap. This CDR3 spans 13 amino acids. The germline V gene has CDR1 SEHNR and CDR2 FQNEAQ (reference sequence). CDR3 nucleotides: TGTGCCAGCAGCTTAGAGGGCCGCCGGACGCAGTATTTT. The encoded protein is CASSLEGRRTQYF.

This chain joins TRBV6-5 and TRBJ2-7; 13 positions agree with TRBD2. The length of the CDR3 is 15 residues. V was clipped by 5 bases and J by 2 bases; unmatched bases: 3. Germline CDR1 is MNHEY and CDR2 is SVGAGI. The CDR3, as DNA: TGTGCCAGCAGTACTAGCGGGGGGGCTCCCTACGAGCAGTACTTC. Translated: CASSTSGGAPYEQYF.

V usage is TRBV27 and J usage is TRBJ1-4, with TRBD1 matching over 12 bases. The CDR3 runs to 17 residues. Germline V gene sequence: CDR1 MNHEY, CDR2 SMNVEV (reference sequence). V trimming: 4 bases; J trimming: 5 bases; junction bases outside the gene matches: 8. CDR3 sequence: CASSSPGQGASNEKLFF. CDR3 bases: TGTGCCAGCAGTTCGCCGGGACAGGGGGCATCGAATGAAAAACTGTTTTTT. The full variable domain, its missing parts supplied by reference TRBV27 and TRBJ1-4, is EAQVTQNPRYLITVTGKKLTVTCSQNMNHEYMSWYRQDPGLGLRQIYYSMNVEVTDKGDVPEGYKVSRKEKRNFPLILESPSPNQTSLYFCASSSPGQGASNEKLFFGSGTQLSVL.

The chain recombines TRBV2 with TRBJ1-4, with no clear D. The CDR3 sequence is 14 residues long. Trimming took 6 bases from V and 3 from J, leaving 11 bases between them. Germline V gene lookup returns CDR1 SNHLY and CDR2 FYNNEI. The CDR3 is CASREGYSNEKLFF. For the CDR3, the DNA is TGTGCCAGCAGGGAGGGCTATTCTAATGAAAAACTGTTTTTT.

V and J are TRBV3-1 (or the pseudogene TRBV3-2) and TRBJ1-2; D call uncertain. This CDR3 region has 14 residues. CDR1 LGHDT and CDR2 YNNKEL come from the germline V gene (reference sequence). V was shortened by 6 bases and J by 6 bases, with 17 bases between the two germline ends. CDR3 sequence reads: CASRTPGSRNGYTF. CDR3 bases: TGTGCCAGCAGAACCCCCGGGTCCCGAAATGGCTACACCTTC.

The gene calls are TRBV28 and TRBJ1-2, with no clear D. This CDR3 comprises 13 residues. V lost 6 bases and J lost 2, with 10 bases in between. Germline CDR1 MDHEN, CDR2 SYDVKM. The CDR3 DNA follows: TGTGCCAGCAGAGACACTAACAACTATGGCTACACCTTC. Protein: CASRDTNNYGYTF.

The chain couples TRBV6-5 to TRBJ2-3; D call uncertain. V lost 2 bases and J 3 bases, leaving 15 bases between the germline ends. CDR1 is MNHEY, CDR2 SVGAGI, per germline. The CDR3 loop spans 16 amino acids. The CDR3 DNA follows: TGTGCCAGCAGTTACCGGCCCGGATACCGAACAGATACGCAGTATTTT. Translating gives CASSYRPGYRTDTQYF.

This clone was found many times. The chain recombines TRBV19 with TRBJ1-5; 7 nucleotides match TRBD1. Germline lookup yields CDR1 LNHDA and CDR2 SQIVND (reference sequence). This CDR3 has 18 residues. With 5 bases clipped from V and 2 bases from J, the junction kept 15 bases outside the gene matches. CDR3 sequence reads: CASSRIGRGEQGNQPQHF. The CDR3 bases are TGTGCCAGTAGTCGTATCGGCAGGGGGGAGCAGGGCAATCAGCCCCAGCATTTT.

The J gene is TRBJ1-1, the V gene TRBV11-2; no clear D. CDR1 is SGHAT and CDR2 is FQNNGV in the germline V gene. Trimming shortened V by 3 bases and J by 4 bases, and 6 bases separated the two germline ends. The CDR3 sequence is 12 residues long. The CDR3: CASSLGRTEAFF. DNA of the CDR3: TGTGCCAGCAGCTTGGGTCGCACTGAAGCTTTCTTT.

The V call is TRBV6-2 or TRBV6-3, the J call TRBJ2-1; D gene unclear. The germline CDR1 and CDR2 sequences are MNHEY and SVGEGT. The CDR3 length is 16 residues. Trimming took 0 bases from V and 5 from J, leaving 14 bases between them. CDR3 loop: CASSYSRSYLNNEQFF. The CDR3 DNA follows: TGTGCCAGCAGTTACTCGAGAAGTTACCTGAACAATGAGCAGTTCTTC.

This clone was detected once. This chain connects TRBV4-3 to TRBJ2-3; no reliable D call. CDR3 length equals 14 residues. Germline CDR1 and CDR2: LGHNA and YSLEER. Trimming left V 0 bases short and J 4 bases short, with 8 bases between. The CDR3 nucleotides are TGCGCCAGCAGCCAAGACGGTGAATCAGATACGCAGTATTTT. This translates into CASSQDGESDTQYF.

The chain couples TRBV5-4 to TRBJ2-6; TRBD1 agrees at 9 bases. V dropped 2 bases and J dropped 0; count of bases not matched to a gene: 3. Germline-derived CDR1 and CDR2 are SGHNT and YYREEE (reference sequence). The CDR3 covers 17 residues. DNA of the CDR3: TGTGCCAGCAGCTTTGGGACAGGGAGCTCTGGGGCCAACGTCCTGACTTTC. Translated: CASSFGTGSSGANVLTF.

CDR3 residues: CASSYIGLAGIKTYNEQFF. The CDR3 nucleotides are TGTGCCAGCAGTTACATTGGACTAGCGGGGATCAAGACCTACAATGAGCAGTTCTTC. The chain employs TRBV6-2 or TRBV6-3 and TRBJ2-1; TRBD2 agrees at 12 bases. Per the germline V gene, CDR1 is MNHEY and CDR2 is SVGEGT. V gave up 2 bases and J gave up 2 bases; unmatched junction bases: 10. This CDR3 has 19 residues.

The chain carries TRBV30 and TRBJ1-1; D is uncertain. The CDR3 runs to 14 residues. V lost 1 base and J 0 bases, leaving 9 bases between the germline ends. The germline V gene has CDR1 GTSNPN and CDR2 SVGIG (reference sequence). For the CDR3, the DNA is TGTGCCTGGAGTGGGCTGGGAATGAACACTGAAGCTTTCTTT. Translation: CAWSGLGMNTEAFF.

The rearrangement joins TRBV11-2 to TRBJ2-1; D not certain. Trimming cost V 5 bases and J 0 bases, with 14 bases left between them. CDR3 length: 16 residues. The germline V gene encodes CDR1 SGHAT and CDR2 FQNNGV. The CDR3 region is CASSPRFYNSYNEQFF. DNA for the CDR3: TGTGCCAGCAGCCCCCGGTTTTACAACTCCTACAATGAGCAGTTCTTC.

This chain links TRBV2 with TRBJ2-2, with TRBD2 matching 7 bases. V shed 6 bases and J 3 bases; nucleotides not matched to a gene: 4. This CDR3 is 14 amino acids long. Germline loops: CDR1 SNHLY, CDR2 FYNNEI. CDR3: CASRSLADTGELFF. CDR3 nucleotide sequence: TGTGCCAGCAGGAGCCTAGCGGACACCGGGGAGCTGTTTTTT.

This chain links TRBV9 with TRBJ2-3; weak D call: TRBD2 (5 bases). The CDR3 consists of 14 residues. Germline CDR1 reads SGDLS; CDR2 reads YYNGEE. V was pared by 4 bases and J by 4 bases, with 13 bases between. The CDR3 sequence is CASSIRLGADTQYF. In nucleotides, the CDR3 is TGTGCCAGCAGCATCCGACTCGGGGCAGATACGCAGTATTTT.

This clone is a singleton in its sample. This chain joins TRBV19 and TRBJ1-6, with D unresolved. Trimming took 8 bases from V and 8 from J, leaving 4 bases between them. Germline V gene sequence: CDR1 LNHDA, CDR2 SQIVND (reference sequence). The CDR3 has 10 residues. CDR3 DNA sequence: TGTGCCAGTGGCGATTCACCCCTCCACTTT. Protein product: CASGDSPLHF.

The chain has TRBV18 and TRBJ1-2; D is unresolved. Germline V gene sequence: CDR1 KGHSH, CDR2 LQKENI. V gave up 0 bases and J gave up 2 bases, with 7 bases separating them. The CDR3 loop spans 14 amino acids. The CDR3 reads CASSPPARNYGYTF. CDR3 sequence (DNA): TGTGCCAGCTCACCACCAGCCAGGAACTATGGCTACACCTTC.

The chain has TRBV12-3 or TRBV12-4 and TRBJ2-1; unclear D gene. V dropped 3 bases and J dropped 6 bases, with 6 bases sitting between them. This CDR3 has 12 residues. CDR3 region: CASSLYGNEQFF. Here the CDR3 DNA reads TGTGCCAGCAGTTTGTACGGCAATGAGCAGTTCTTC.

The chain is built from TRBV4-1 and TRBJ1-6, with TRBD1 matching over 7 bases. This CDR3 spans 15 amino acids. Germline lookup yields CDR1 MGHRA and CDR2 YSYEKL. The V segment lost 5 bases and the J segment 7 bases; nucleotides outside the gene matches: 8. CDR3 region: CASSEAPGGNSPLHF. The CDR3 bases are TGCGCCAGCAGCGAAGCTCCAGGGGGGAATTCACCCCTCCACTTT.